This T cell receptor (beta chain) stems from a study of Ad26.COV2.S vaccination and SARS-CoV-2 variants. Study context: Once, or twice with 56 days between doses, Ad26.COV2.S was given intramuscularly. General study findings and limits: Using TCR breadth and depth analyses may have led to underestimated total T cell responses. Spike-specific TCR breadth was greater in vaccine than placebo recipients. Non-spike TCR breadth did not differ much between vaccine and placebo recipients.

The CDR3 runs 17 residues. Germline V gives CDR1 SGHRS, CDR2 YFSETQ. V shed 0 bases, J shed 4 bases, and the junction held 4 bases outside the gene matches. Treatment denoted: over 15 received Ad26.COV2.S at low or high dose, single or two shots; several received placebo; per-sample allocation not given. The study sampled participants on day 63 after the first vaccine or placebo injection. The data were produced by immunoSEQ multiplex PCR, yet TCRdb's version contains in-frame clones alone and is incomplete. The sample contains 400,000 to 500,000 clones, 89% of which appear only once. In regard to this clone: Its target is not known.

The chain recombines TRBV5-1 with TRBJ2-3; 14 positions agree with TRBD2. This sample comprised peripheral blood, obtained in a trial of Ad26.COV2.S vaccine versus placebo. The sequence was collected from a person aged 18 to 65 who received the Ad26.COV2.S COVID-19 vaccine or a placebo. The CDR3 spells CASSLGGLAGAADTQYF. In nucleotides, the CDR3 is TGCGCCAGCAGCTTGGGGGGACTAGCGGGAGCTGCAGATACGCAGTATTTT.